This is a list of T cell receptor beta chains from one sample in a study of blood T cell repertoires in COVID-19. Only in-frame clones appear in the TCRdb table, and some are missing; sequencing was by immunoSEQ multiplex PCR. The sample holds 250,000 to 300,000 clones, approximately 83% seen once. Material for sequencing was peripheral blood. These TCRs come from a woman between 70 and 85 years old with acute or convalescent COVID-19. CDR3s include the opening cysteine and the closing phenylalanine or tryptophan. The order of the fields is J gene, V gene, clone size, D gene, CDR3 DNA, CDR3 protein. D genes are given only for firm matches. Rows may omit the clone size; those that give it use once, few, many or a size class.

TRBJ2-1	TRBV2	NA	NA	TGTGCCAGCAAGACGGGTAATGAGCAGTTCTTC	CASKTGNEQFF
TRBJ2-2	TRBV19	NA	NA	TGTGCCGGCCGGAGTGCGAACACCGGGGAGCTGTTTTTT	CAGRSANTGELFF
TRBJ2-7	TRBV7-9	NA	TRBD1	TGTGCCAGCAGCTGGGACCTCGGGACAGGGAACTACGAGCAGTACTTC	CASSWDLGTGNYEQYF
TRBJ1-4	TRBV6-5	NA	NA	TGTGCCAGCAGTCCGTGGGCAGTAGAAAATGAAAAACTGTTTTTT	CASSPWAVENEKLFF
TRBJ2-7	TRBV12-3/TRBV12-4	NA	NA	TGTGCCAGCAGTTTCGGCGGGCCTGAGCAGTACTTC	CASSFGGPEQYF
TRBJ2-3	TRBV5-1	NA	NA	TGCGCCAGCAGCTTGCTCGACAGTGACAAGGATTTT	CASSLLDSDKDF
TRBJ2-7	TRBV6-5	NA	TRBD1	TGTGCCAGCAGGCCCCCCGGGACAGGGTCCTACGAGCAGTACTTC	CASRPPGTGSYEQYF
TRBJ1-2	TRBV11-2	NA	TRBD1	TGTGCCAGCAGCCCCAAACCGGGACAGTATAACTATGGCTACACCTTC	CASSPKPGQYNYGYTF
TRBJ1-2	TRBV29-1	NA	TRBD1	TGCAGCGTTGAAGAGGACAGGGTTAACTATGGCTACACCTTC	CSVEEDRVNYGYTF
TRBJ2-7	TRBV13	NA	NA	TGTGCCAGCAGCTTGGCTAGTGGAACCTACGAGCAGTACTTC	CASSLASGTYEQYF
TRBJ2-6	TRBV30	NA	TRBD1	TGTGCCCGGGACAGGGAAAACTTTGGTGGGGCCAACGTCCTGACTTTC	CARDRENFGGANVLTF
TRBJ2-3	TRBV10-2	NA	TRBD2	TGCGCCAGCAGTGAGGGGGCGGGGGGCACAGATACGCAGTATTTT	CASSEGAGGTDTQYF
TRBJ1-4	TRBV6-5	NA	NA	TGTGCCAGCAGTTACTCGACAGACCTTAATGAAAAACTGTTTTTT	CASSYSTDLNEKLFF
TRBJ2-1	TRBV10-1	NA	TRBD1	TGCGCCAGCAGTGAGGCCGGGACAGCCGACAATGAGCAGTTCTTC	CASSEAGTADNEQFF
TRBJ2-5	TRBV6-6	NA	TRBD2	TGTGCCAGCAGTCCTGGGACTAGCGGGGGGGCCGGGGAGACCCAGTACTTC	CASSPGTSGGAGETQYF
TRBJ2-3	TRBV3-1/TRBV3-2	NA	NA	TGTGCCAGCAGCCAAGATCAGAGTCAGGTCAGGGGCCTATCGCAGTATTTT	CASSQDQSQVRGLSQYF
TRBJ1-2	TRBV9	NA	NA	TGTGCCAGCAGCGTAGATCCCGGGAACTATGGCTACACCTTC	CASSVDPGNYGYTF
TRBJ1-1	TRBV5-6	NA	TRBD1	TGTGCCAGCAGCTTAGCAGGGGGAGCTTTCTTT	CASSLAGGAFF
TRBJ2-4	TRBV9	NA	TRBD2	TGTGCCAGCAGCGTACTAGCGGGGGGTGGTGGGGCCAAAAACATTCAGTACTTC	CASSVLAGGGGAKNIQYF
TRBJ2-7	TRBV7-9	NA	NA	TGTGCCAGCAGCTTAGATACAGGGGGGGTGGAGCAGTACTTC	CASSLDTGGVEQYF
TRBJ1-3	TRBV19	NA	TRBD1	TGTGCCGTAACCGGGACAGGCCCAATCTCTGGAAACACCATATATTTT	CAVTGTGPISGNTIYF
TRBJ2-7	TRBV11-1	many	NA	TGTGCCAGCAGCGGCGACAGCTACGAGCAGTACTTC	CASSGDSYEQYF
TRBJ2-1	TRBV14	NA	NA	TGTGCCAGCAGCCAACTAGCTCCCTATAATGAGCAGTTCTTC	CASSQLAPYNEQFF
TRBJ2-7	TRBV3-1/TRBV3-2	NA	TRBD1	TGTGCCAGCGCTAGACAGGGTCACAACGAGCAGTACTTC	CASARQGHNEQYF
TRBJ1-1	TRBV4-2	once	NA	TGTGCCAGCAGCCAAGATCGGAACTCCCCCAGGCAAGCTTTCTTT	CASSQDRNSPRQAFF
TRBJ1-1	TRBV5-1	NA	NA	TGCGCCAGCAGCTTGTCGGGGGGCCCAACTGAAGCTTTCTTT	CASSLSGGPTEAFF
TRBJ1-5	TRBV10-3	NA	TRBD1	TGTGCCATCAGTCCAGGACAGGGAGATCAGCCCCAGCATTTT	CAISPGQGDQPQHF
TRBJ2-2	TRBV3-1/TRBV3-2	NA	NA	TGTGCCAGCAACCAGGCGGCTACGACCGGGGAGCTGTTTTTT	CASNQAATTGELFF
TRBJ2-3	TRBV6-6	NA	NA	TGTGCCAGCAGACCTCCCCTTAGCGGAGATACGCAGTATTTT	CASRPPLSGDTQYF
TRBJ2-5	TRBV14	NA	TRBD2	TGTGCCAGCAGCCAAGGAGGGCGGGGGGATGAGACCCAGTACTTC	CASSQGGRGDETQYF
TRBJ1-2	TRBV5-8	once	TRBD1	TGTGCCAGCAGCCCCAGGGACAGGAAAGGAGATGGCTACACCTTC	CASSPRDRKGDGYTF
TRBJ1-5	TRBV7-4	few	TRBD1	TGTGCCAGCAGCTACAGGGGCAATCATTTT	CASSYRGNHF
TRBJ1-1	TRBV4-1	once	NA	TGCGCCAGCAGCTCCAGCCCGTCAGGCGGGGAAGCTTTCTTT	CASSSSPSGGEAFF
TRBJ1-6	TRBV7-8	NA	NA	TGTGCCAGCAGCTTACCCTCCGGGACAATTAATTCACCCCTCCACTTT	CASSLPSGTINSPLHF
TRBJ2-7	TRBV5-6	NA	TRBD1	TGTGCCAGCAGCATCGTAGGACAGGGATTCTACGAGCAGTACTTC	CASSIVGQGFYEQYF
TRBJ1-1	TRBV2	NA	NA	TGTGCCAGCAGTGAAGGTCGGGGAAACACTGAAGCTTTCTTT	CASSEGRGNTEAFF
TRBJ1-6	TRBV3-1/TRBV3-2	NA	TRBD1	TGTGCCAGCAGCCAAGGGACAGGGGTGGGATCACCCCTCCACTTT	CASSQGTGVGSPLHF
TRBJ2-3	TRBV7-2	few	TRBD2	TGTGCCAGCAGCTTGGCGGGGGTAAATACGCAGTATTTT	CASSLAGVNTQYF
TRBJ2-1	TRBV2	NA	NA	TGTGCCAGCATTGCGGGGCTGTACAATGAGCAGTTCTTC	CASIAGLYNEQFF
TRBJ2-2	TRBV2	NA	NA	TGTGCCAGCAGGTCTACCGGGGAGCTGTTTTTT	CASRSTGELFF
TRBJ1-2	TRBV11-2	NA	NA	TGTGCCAGCAGCTCCTTACAGGGTCCCTATGGCTACACCTTC	CASSSLQGPYGYTF
TRBJ1-1	TRBV5-6	NA	NA	TGTGCCAGCAGCTTGCAGGCAAACCTACTCTTT	CASSLQANLLF
TRBJ1-2	TRBV12-5	once	NA	TGTGCTAGTGGTTTGCTAGAACAGGGTCGCTACACCTTC	CASGLLEQGRYTF
TRBJ2-1	TRBV15	NA	NA	TGTGCCACCAGCAGAGGAGGGGGTGCGTACAATGAGCAGTTCTTC	CATSRGGGAYNEQFF
TRBJ1-2	TRBV3-1/TRBV3-2	once	TRBD1	TGTGCCAGCAGCCATGCTCCGGGACAGGGGGTTGGCTACACCTTC	CASSHAPGQGVGYTF
TRBJ2-1	TRBV4-1	NA	TRBD2	TGCGCCAGCAGCCAAGGAGGATCTACTAGCGGGGGATCGAGCAATGAGCAGTTCTTC	CASSQGGSTSGGSSNEQFF
TRBJ2-3	TRBV20-1	NA	NA	TGCAGTGCCGGGTACACAGATACGCAGTATTTT	CSAGYTDTQYF
TRBJ1-2	TRBV29-1	NA	NA	TGCAGCGTTAAATGGGGGCCGTATGGCTACACCTTC	CSVKWGPYGYTF
TRBJ1-5	TRBV6-5	NA	NA	TGTGCCAGCAGACCCAGGGGATCCGGCAATCAGCCCCAGCATTTT	CASRPRGSGNQPQHF
TRBJ1-1	TRBV5-1	NA	NA	TGCGCCAGCAGCTTAGGGGGACCAGGTTACACTGAAGCTTTCTTT	CASSLGGPGYTEAFF
TRBJ1-2	TRBV5-4	NA	TRBD1	TGTGCCAGCAGCTTGGGCCAGGGACAGCTTTATGGCTACACCTTC	CASSLGQGQLYGYTF
TRBJ1-2	TRBV21-1	few	NA	TGTGCCAGCAGCCCACGGACAGGGGGGGACTATGGCTACACCTTC	CASSPRTGGDYGYTF
TRBJ1-1	TRBV6-6	once	NA	TGTGCCAGCAGTTACCCTCGACGGGAGAACACTGAAGCTTTCTTT	CASSYPRRENTEAFF
TRBJ1-1	TRBV9	NA	NA	TGTGCCAGCAGCGTAGACGGGAGGTCAACTCCTGAAGCTTTCTTT	CASSVDGRSTPEAFF
TRBJ2-5	TRBV9	NA	TRBD1	TGTGCCAGCAGCCTCGGGACAGGGGGGGAGACCCAGTACTTC	CASSLGTGGETQYF
TRBJ1-6	TRBV18	NA	TRBD1	TGTGCCAGCGCCCGGGACAGGGAGAATTCACCCCTCCACTTT	CASARDRENSPLHF
TRBJ1-1	TRBV4-2	few	NA	TGTGCCAGCAGCCAAGATTCAGGGAACTCTGAAGCTTTCTTT	CASSQDSGNSEAFF